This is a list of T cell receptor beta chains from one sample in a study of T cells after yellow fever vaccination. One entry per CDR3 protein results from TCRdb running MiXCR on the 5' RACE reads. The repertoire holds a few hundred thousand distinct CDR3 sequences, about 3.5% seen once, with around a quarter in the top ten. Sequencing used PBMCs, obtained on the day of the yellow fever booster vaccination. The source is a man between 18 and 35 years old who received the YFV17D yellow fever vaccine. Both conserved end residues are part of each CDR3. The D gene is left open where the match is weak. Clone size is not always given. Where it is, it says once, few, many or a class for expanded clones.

CDR3 DNA: TGTGCCAGCAGCTCCCCGGGACAAGCGGCACCCCTCCACTTT; CDR3 protein: CASSSPGQAAPLHF; clone size: few; CDR3 length: 14; D gene: NA; J gene: TRBJ1-6; V gene: TRBV7-9
CDR3 DNA: TGCGCCAGCAGCCTACACCCTGTCAGCCCATACACCTTC; CDR3 protein: CASSLHPVSPYTF; clone size: many; CDR3 length: 13; D gene: NA; J gene: TRBJ1-2; V gene: TRBV5-1
CDR3 DNA: TGTGCCAGCAGTTCTTCCCCCTCAGGGAACACTGAAGCTTTCTTT; CDR3 protein: CASSSSPSGNTEAFF; clone size: NA; CDR3 length: 15; D gene: NA; J gene: TRBJ1-1; V gene: TRBV5-5
CDR3 DNA: TGTGCCAGCAGTTTAAAGGGGGCAGGTAGTGAGCAGTTCTTC; CDR3 protein: CASSLKGAGSEQFF; clone size: NA; CDR3 length: 14; D gene: TRBD1; J gene: TRBJ2-1; V gene: TRBV27
CDR3 DNA: TGTGCCAGCAGTTGGAATTCACCCCTCCACTTT; CDR3 protein: CASSWNSPLHF; clone size: many; CDR3 length: 11; D gene: NA; J gene: TRBJ1-6; V gene: TRBV28
CDR3 DNA: TGTGCCAGCAGCACTCAAGGGATGAACACTGAAGCTTTCTTT; CDR3 protein: CASSTQGMNTEAFF; clone size: NA; CDR3 length: 14; D gene: NA; J gene: TRBJ1-1; V gene: TRBV7-9
CDR3 DNA: TGTGCCAGCAGCGTGGGACTAGCGGGGGTTACAGGGGAGACCCAGTACTTC; CDR3 protein: CASSVGLAGVTGETQYF; clone size: many; CDR3 length: 17; D gene: TRBD2; J gene: TRBJ2-5; V gene: TRBV7-8
CDR3 DNA: TGTGCCAGTAGAAATTTCGGGACAGGGACCACAGATACGCAGTATTTT; CDR3 protein: CASRNFGTGTTDTQYF; clone size: few; CDR3 length: 16; D gene: TRBD1; J gene: TRBJ2-3; V gene: TRBV19
CDR3 DNA: TGTGCCAGCAGTTATAGACAGGACTATGGCTACACCTTC; CDR3 protein: CASSYRQDYGYTF; clone size: NA; CDR3 length: 13; D gene: NA; J gene: TRBJ1-2; V gene: TRBV6-5
CDR3 DNA: TGTGCCAGCAGCGCCCAAACAGGGGGGCCCTACGAGCAGTACTTC; CDR3 protein: CASSAQTGGPYEQYF; clone size: few; CDR3 length: 15; D gene: TRBD1; J gene: TRBJ2-7; V gene: TRBV9
CDR3 DNA: TGCAGTGCTAGAAGACCTGAGGATCAGCCCCAGCATTTT; CDR3 protein: CSARRPEDQPQHF; clone size: few; CDR3 length: 13; D gene: NA; J gene: TRBJ1-5; V gene: TRBV20-1
CDR3 DNA: TGTGCCAGCACCCCCCCGGGACAGGCCTTGGAGACCCAGTACTTC; CDR3 protein: CASTPPGQALETQYF; clone size: many; CDR3 length: 15; D gene: TRBD1; J gene: TRBJ2-5; V gene: TRBV7-9
CDR3 DNA: TGTGCCAGCACGGGCGGACCCTCCTACGAGCAGTACTTC; CDR3 protein: CASTGGPSYEQYF; clone size: many; CDR3 length: 13; D gene: NA; J gene: TRBJ2-7; V gene: TRBV25-1
CDR3 DNA: TGTGCCAGCAGTGAATTGGTTTTGGGCTTCTATGGCTACACCTTC; CDR3 protein: CASSELVLGFYGYTF; clone size: few; CDR3 length: 15; D gene: NA; J gene: TRBJ1-2; V gene: TRBV6-1
CDR3 DNA: TGCAGCGGCCATGTGCAGGCCAGCACAGATACGCAGTATTTT; CDR3 protein: CSGHVQASTDTQYF; clone size: many; CDR3 length: 14; D gene: NA; J gene: TRBJ2-3; V gene: TRBV29-1
CDR3 DNA: TGTGCCAGCAGCTTAGCTTTGAAGACCGGGGAGCTGTTTTTT; CDR3 protein: CASSLALKTGELFF; clone size: many; CDR3 length: 14; D gene: NA; J gene: TRBJ2-2; V gene: TRBV13
CDR3 DNA: TGTGCCAGCAGCTTAAGGCCCCCCACCGGGACGGCGTCCTACGAGCAGTACTTC; CDR3 protein: CASSLRPPTGTASYEQYF; clone size: many; CDR3 length: 18; D gene: NA; J gene: TRBJ2-7; V gene: TRBV7-6
CDR3 DNA: TGTGCCTTCAGGGGGAATGGCTACACCTTC; CDR3 protein: CAFRGNGYTF; clone size: NA; CDR3 length: 10; D gene: TRBD1; J gene: TRBJ1-2; V gene: TRBV30
CDR3 DNA: TGCGCCAGCAGCCAAGATTCAGTCGTGAGCTCTGGGGCCAACGTCCTGACTTTC; CDR3 protein: CASSQDSVVSSGANVLTF; clone size: few; CDR3 length: 18; D gene: NA; J gene: TRBJ2-6; V gene: TRBV4-3
CDR3 DNA: TGTGCCAGCAGTTACCCGAACCACCGACAGGGGAAGACTGAAGCTTTCTTT; CDR3 protein: CASSYPNHRQGKTEAFF; clone size: few; CDR3 length: 17; D gene: TRBD1; J gene: TRBJ1-1; V gene: TRBV6-2/TRBV6-3
CDR3 DNA: TGTGCCAGCAGCTTAGGGGACTCTATGGATGTCTACAATGAGCAGTTCTTC; CDR3 protein: CASSLGDSMDVYNEQFF; clone size: many; CDR3 length: 17; D gene: NA; J gene: TRBJ2-1; V gene: TRBV7-3
CDR3 DNA: TGTGCCAGCAGCTTTAGGGGCCTGAAAGGGACTGAAGCTTTCTTT; CDR3 protein: CASSFRGLKGTEAFF; clone size: many; CDR3 length: 15; D gene: NA; J gene: TRBJ1-1; V gene: TRBV7-9
CDR3 DNA: TGTGCCAGCAGTTTACCGCGGAGGGGACGCCCTATTGAAAAACTGTTTTTT; CDR3 protein: CASSLPRRGRPIEKLFF; clone size: many; CDR3 length: 17; D gene: NA; J gene: TRBJ1-4; V gene: TRBV28
CDR3 DNA: TGCGCCAGCAGCTTAGGGACAGGCTCAGATACGCAGTATTTT; CDR3 protein: CASSLGTGSDTQYF; clone size: many; CDR3 length: 14; D gene: TRBD1; J gene: TRBJ2-3; V gene: TRBV5-1
CDR3 DNA: TGTGCCAGCAGTTACACTTTGGGGGAGGCCTCTGGAAACACCATATATTTT; CDR3 protein: CASSYTLGEASGNTIYF; clone size: many; CDR3 length: 17; D gene: NA; J gene: TRBJ1-3; V gene: TRBV6-6
CDR3 DNA: TGTGCCAGCAGCCAAGAATACGCGGGCACTGAAGCTTTCTTT; CDR3 protein: CASSQEYAGTEAFF; clone size: NA; CDR3 length: 14; D gene: NA; J gene: TRBJ1-1; V gene: TRBV3-1
CDR3 DNA: TGTGCCAGCAGTTTAGTGGGACAAAACAATCAGCCCCAGCATTTT; CDR3 protein: CASSLVGQNNQPQHF; clone size: NA; CDR3 length: 15; D gene: NA; J gene: TRBJ1-5; V gene: TRBV27
CDR3 DNA: TGTGCCAGCAGCTACCGGGACCACGGGGAGCTGTTTTTT; CDR3 protein: CASSYRDHGELFF; clone size: many; CDR3 length: 13; D gene: NA; J gene: TRBJ2-2; V gene: TRBV3-1
CDR3 DNA: TGCGCCAGCAGCCCAGGGGTTCGAAATTCACCCCTCCACTTT; CDR3 protein: CASSPGVRNSPLHF; clone size: NA; CDR3 length: 14; D gene: NA; J gene: TRBJ1-6; V gene: TRBV5-1
CDR3 DNA: TGTGCCAGCAGTTATTATGAACTAGCGCGACAAGAGACCCAGTACTTC; CDR3 protein: CASSYYELARQETQYF; clone size: NA; CDR3 length: 16; D gene: TRBD2; J gene: TRBJ2-5; V gene: TRBV6-6
CDR3 DNA: TGCGCCAGCAGCCAAGATTTTCTAGCGGGGGGCTACTCCTACGAGCAGTACTTC; CDR3 protein: CASSQDFLAGGYSYEQYF; clone size: NA; CDR3 length: 18; D gene: TRBD2; J gene: TRBJ2-7; V gene: TRBV4-1
CDR3 DNA: TGCAGTGCTCCCCGACTAGCGGGGGGGGAGCAGTTCTTC; CDR3 protein: CSAPRLAGGEQFF; clone size: many; CDR3 length: 13; D gene: TRBD2; J gene: TRBJ2-1; V gene: TRBV20-1
CDR3 DNA: TGTGCCAGCAGCCCATCTCCAAGGGCCGGGACAGGGGCCCTAATGAATGAAAAACTGTTTTTT; CDR3 protein: CASSPSPRAGTGALMNEKLFF; clone size: NA; CDR3 length: 21; D gene: TRBD1; J gene: TRBJ1-4; V gene: TRBV7-2
CDR3 DNA: TGTGCCAGCAGGGCAAGACAGGGACACTCTGGGGCCAACGTCCTGACTTTC; CDR3 protein: CASRARQGHSGANVLTF; clone size: few; CDR3 length: 17; D gene: TRBD1; J gene: TRBJ2-6; V gene: TRBV6-1
CDR3 DNA: TGTGCCAGCTCACCACGACGGCGGGGGGGCATCAATGAGCAGTTCTTC; CDR3 protein: CASSPRRRGGINEQFF; clone size: NA; CDR3 length: 16; D gene: TRBD2; J gene: TRBJ2-1; V gene: TRBV18
CDR3 DNA: TGTGCCCTCGGGGGAGGCGGAGCTGGGGCCAACGTCCTGACTTTC; CDR3 protein: CALGGGGAGANVLTF; clone size: many; CDR3 length: 15; D gene: NA; J gene: TRBJ2-6; V gene: TRBV7-2
CDR3 DNA: TGTGCCAGCAGCTTATCTAGCTCTCACAATGAGCAGTTCTTC; CDR3 protein: CASSLSSSHNEQFF; clone size: many; CDR3 length: 14; D gene: NA; J gene: TRBJ2-1; V gene: TRBV11-2
CDR3 DNA: TGTGCCAGCATGCTCACACACAGGGGCACAGATACGCAGTATTTT; CDR3 protein: CASMLTHRGTDTQYF; clone size: few; CDR3 length: 15; D gene: NA; J gene: TRBJ2-3; V gene: TRBV11-2
CDR3 DNA: TGCGCCAGCAGCCAAGATTTGGGGTTTGAGGATACGCAGTATTTT; CDR3 protein: CASSQDLGFEDTQYF; clone size: many; CDR3 length: 15; D gene: NA; J gene: TRBJ2-3; V gene: TRBV4-3
CDR3 DNA: TGTGCCACGGGACAGACACGCTCTGGGGCCAACGTCCTGACTTTC; CDR3 protein: CATGQTRSGANVLTF; clone size: many; CDR3 length: 15; D gene: TRBD1; J gene: TRBJ2-6; V gene: TRBV6-1
CDR3 DNA: TGCAGTGCTACGAGGGTTAGCGGGGGTCTCAATGAGCAGTTCTTC; CDR3 protein: CSATRVSGGLNEQFF; clone size: few; CDR3 length: 15; D gene: TRBD2; J gene: TRBJ2-1; V gene: TRBV20-1
CDR3 DNA: TGTGCCAGCAGCTTTGACAGGGAAGAGACCCAGTACTTC; CDR3 protein: CASSFDREETQYF; clone size: NA; CDR3 length: 13; D gene: TRBD1; J gene: TRBJ2-5; V gene: TRBV5-4
CDR3 DNA: TGCAGCGTTGAAGATTTGGGACAGGGAAGAACGAACTATGGCTACACCTTC; CDR3 protein: CSVEDLGQGRTNYGYTF; clone size: many; CDR3 length: 17; D gene: TRBD1; J gene: TRBJ1-2; V gene: TRBV29-1
CDR3 DNA: TGTGCCTGGACAGAGTACCAAGAGACCCAGTACTTC; CDR3 protein: CAWTEYQETQYF; clone size: many; CDR3 length: 12; D gene: NA; J gene: TRBJ2-5; V gene: TRBV30
CDR3 DNA: TGTGCCAGCAGCCCCAGGGCCCGACAGGGACCGGATACGCAGTATTTT; CDR3 protein: CASSPRARQGPDTQYF; clone size: many; CDR3 length: 16; D gene: TRBD1; J gene: TRBJ2-3; V gene: TRBV7-2
CDR3 DNA: TGCGCCAGCTCCCCGTTCTGGCAGGGGGCAAGTTCCCTTGAAGCTTTCTTT; CDR3 protein: CASSPFWQGASSLEAFF; clone size: many; CDR3 length: 17; D gene: TRBD1; J gene: TRBJ1-1; V gene: TRBV5-1
CDR3 DNA: TGTGCCAGCAGCTTGGAGCGGGGGGGAAACATTCAGTACTTC; CDR3 protein: CASSLERGGNIQYF; clone size: many; CDR3 length: 14; D gene: TRBD2; J gene: TRBJ2-4; V gene: TRBV5-6
CDR3 DNA: TGTGCCAGTAGTACAAATTATGGGCGCCGCCGCAATCAGCCCCAGCATTTT; CDR3 protein: CASSTNYGRRRNQPQHF; clone size: NA; CDR3 length: 17; D gene: NA; J gene: TRBJ1-5; V gene: TRBV19